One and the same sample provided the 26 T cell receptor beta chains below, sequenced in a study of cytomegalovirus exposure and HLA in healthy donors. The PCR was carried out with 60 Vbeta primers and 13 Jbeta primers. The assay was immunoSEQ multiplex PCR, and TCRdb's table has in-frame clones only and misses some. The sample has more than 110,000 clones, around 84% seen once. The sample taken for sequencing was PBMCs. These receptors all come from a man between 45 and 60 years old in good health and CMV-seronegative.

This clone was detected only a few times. The chain's CDR3 is CASSLEPEMNTEAFF. The CDR3 nucleotides read TGTGCCAGCAGCTTGGAACCGGAGATGAACACTGAAGCTTTCTTT. The rearrangement uses TRBV5-4 and TRBJ1-1; D unresolved. The V gene's germline CDR1 is SGHNT and CDR2 YYREEE (reference sequence). CDR3 length: 15 amino acids. The ends were cut back, 0 bases at V and 0 bases at J, with 9 bases in the middle.

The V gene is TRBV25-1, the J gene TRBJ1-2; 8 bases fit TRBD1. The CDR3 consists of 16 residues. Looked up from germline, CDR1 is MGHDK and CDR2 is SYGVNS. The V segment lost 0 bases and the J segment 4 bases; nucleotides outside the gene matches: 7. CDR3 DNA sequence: TGTGCCAGCAGTGAATATAGGCAGGGGGCTGGCTATGGCTACACCTTC. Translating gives CASSEYRQGAGYGYTF.

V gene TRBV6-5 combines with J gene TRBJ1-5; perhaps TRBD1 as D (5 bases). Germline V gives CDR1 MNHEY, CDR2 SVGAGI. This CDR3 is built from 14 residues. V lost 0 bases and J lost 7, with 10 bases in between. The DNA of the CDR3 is TGTGCCAGCAGTTACTCCCAGGGAGGGCAGCCCCAGCATTTT. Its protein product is CASSYSQGGQPQHF.

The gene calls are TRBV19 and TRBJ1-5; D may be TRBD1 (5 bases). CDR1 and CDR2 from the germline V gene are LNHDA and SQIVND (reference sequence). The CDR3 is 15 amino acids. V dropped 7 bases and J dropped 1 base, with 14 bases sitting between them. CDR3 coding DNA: TGTGCCAGTAAGGGAGGGGAGGGCAGCAATCAGCCCCAGCATTTT. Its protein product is CASKGGEGSNQPQHF.

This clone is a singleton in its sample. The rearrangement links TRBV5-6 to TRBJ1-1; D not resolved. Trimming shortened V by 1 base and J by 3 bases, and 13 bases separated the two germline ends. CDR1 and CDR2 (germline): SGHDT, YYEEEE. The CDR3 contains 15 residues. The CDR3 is CASSLKVVRDTEAFF. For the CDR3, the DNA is TGTGCCAGCAGCTTGAAGGTTGTGAGGGACACTGAAGCTTTCTTT.

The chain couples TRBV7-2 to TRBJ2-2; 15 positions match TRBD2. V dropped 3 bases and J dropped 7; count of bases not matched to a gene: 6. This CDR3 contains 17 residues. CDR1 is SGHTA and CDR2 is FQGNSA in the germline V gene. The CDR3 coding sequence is TGTGCCAGCAGCTTGGGACTAGCGGGAGGAAAGAGCGGGGAGCTGTTTTTT. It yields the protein CASSLGLAGGKSGELFF.

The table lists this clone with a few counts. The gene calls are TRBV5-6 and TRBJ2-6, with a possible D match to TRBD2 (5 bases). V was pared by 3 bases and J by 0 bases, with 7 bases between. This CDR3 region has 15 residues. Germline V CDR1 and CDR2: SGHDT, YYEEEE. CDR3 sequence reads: CASSSAGSGANVLTF. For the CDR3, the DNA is TGTGCCAGCAGCTCGGCGGGCTCTGGGGCCAACGTCCTGACTTTC.

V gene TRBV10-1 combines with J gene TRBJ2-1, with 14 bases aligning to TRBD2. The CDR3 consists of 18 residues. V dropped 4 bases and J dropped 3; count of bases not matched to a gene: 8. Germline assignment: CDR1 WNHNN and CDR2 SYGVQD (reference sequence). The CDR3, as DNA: TGCGCCAGCAGTGGACTCCCCGGGACTAGCGGGAGCTACAATGAGCAGTTCTTC. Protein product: CASSGLPGTSGSYNEQFF.

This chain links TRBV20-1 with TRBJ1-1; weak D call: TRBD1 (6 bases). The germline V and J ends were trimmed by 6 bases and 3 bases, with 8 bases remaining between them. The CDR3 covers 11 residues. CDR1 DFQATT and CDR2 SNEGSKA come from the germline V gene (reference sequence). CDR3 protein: CSARGDTEAFF. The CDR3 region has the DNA TGCAGTGCCAGGGGTGACACTGAAGCTTTCTTT.

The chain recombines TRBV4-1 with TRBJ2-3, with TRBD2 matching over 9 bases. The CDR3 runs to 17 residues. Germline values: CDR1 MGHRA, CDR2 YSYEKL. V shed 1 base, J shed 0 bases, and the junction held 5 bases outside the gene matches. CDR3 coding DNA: TGCGCCAGCAGCCAAGTATCAAGCGGGGGGAGCACAGATACGCAGTATTTT. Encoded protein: CASSQVSSGGSTDTQYF.

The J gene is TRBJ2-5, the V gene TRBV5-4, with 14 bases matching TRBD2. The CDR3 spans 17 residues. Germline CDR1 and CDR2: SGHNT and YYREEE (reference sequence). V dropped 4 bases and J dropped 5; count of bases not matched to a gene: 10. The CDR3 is CASSGAGTSGSYETQYF. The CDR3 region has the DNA TGTGCCAGCAGCGGAGCCGGGACTAGCGGGAGCTATGAGACCCAGTACTTC.

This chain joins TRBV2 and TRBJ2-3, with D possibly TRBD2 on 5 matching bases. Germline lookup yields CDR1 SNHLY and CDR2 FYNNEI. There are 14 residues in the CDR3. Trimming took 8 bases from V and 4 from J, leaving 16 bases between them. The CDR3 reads CASSPRASADTQYF. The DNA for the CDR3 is TGTGCCAGCTCTCCGCGGGCTTCGGCAGATACGCAGTATTTT.

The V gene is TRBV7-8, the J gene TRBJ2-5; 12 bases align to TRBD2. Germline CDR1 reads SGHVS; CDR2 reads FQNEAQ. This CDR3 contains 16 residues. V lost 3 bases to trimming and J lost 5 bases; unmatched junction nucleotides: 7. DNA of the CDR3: TGTGCCAGCAGCTTCACTAGCGGGGGGCCTAAGGAGACCCAGTACTTC. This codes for CASSFTSGGPKETQYF.

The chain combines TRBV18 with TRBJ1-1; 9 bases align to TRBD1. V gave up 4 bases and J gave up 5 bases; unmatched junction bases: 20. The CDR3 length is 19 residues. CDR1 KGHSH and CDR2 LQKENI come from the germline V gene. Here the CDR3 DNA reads TGTGCCAGCTCACAACTCTCCGGGACAGGGATAAGCACCCAGACTGAAGCTTTCTTT. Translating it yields CASSQLSGTGISTQTEAFF.

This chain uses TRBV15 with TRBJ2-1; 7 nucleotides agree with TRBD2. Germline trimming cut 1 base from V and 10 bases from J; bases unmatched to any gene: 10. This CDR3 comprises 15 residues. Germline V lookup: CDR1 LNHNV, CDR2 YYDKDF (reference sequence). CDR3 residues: CATSRGGSNGREQFF. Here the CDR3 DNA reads TGTGCCACCAGCAGAGGCGGGAGTAACGGGAGGGAGCAGTTCTTC.

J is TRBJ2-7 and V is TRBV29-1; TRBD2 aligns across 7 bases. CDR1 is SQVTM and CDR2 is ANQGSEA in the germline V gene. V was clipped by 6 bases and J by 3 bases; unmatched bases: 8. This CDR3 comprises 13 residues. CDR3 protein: CSVRTGTNYEQYF. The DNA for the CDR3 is TGCAGCGTACGAACCGGGACTAACTACGAGCAGTACTTC.

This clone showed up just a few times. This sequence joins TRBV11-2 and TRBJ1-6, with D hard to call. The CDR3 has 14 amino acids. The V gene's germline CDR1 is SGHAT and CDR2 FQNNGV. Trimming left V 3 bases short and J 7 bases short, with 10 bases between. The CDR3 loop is CASSFREKNSPLHF. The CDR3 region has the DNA TGTGCCAGCAGCTTCCGGGAAAAAAATTCACCCCTCCACTTT. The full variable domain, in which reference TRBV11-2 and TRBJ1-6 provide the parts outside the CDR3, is EAGVAQSPRYKIIEKRQSVAFWCNPISGHATLYWYQQILGQGPKLLIQFQNNGVVDDSQLPKDRFSAERLKGVDSTLKIQPAKLEDSAVYLCASSFREKNSPLHFGNGTRLTVT.

The CDR3 DNA reads as TGCGCCAGCAGCTTGGTCCCCAGATCTGACTATGGCTACACCTTC. The encoded protein is CASSLVPRSDYGYTF. The chain links TRBV5-1 to TRBJ1-2, with D unresolved. V lost 0 bases to trimming and J lost 3 bases, with 12 bases between them. Germline V lookup: CDR1 SGHRS, CDR2 YFSETQ. The CDR3 is 15 amino acids.

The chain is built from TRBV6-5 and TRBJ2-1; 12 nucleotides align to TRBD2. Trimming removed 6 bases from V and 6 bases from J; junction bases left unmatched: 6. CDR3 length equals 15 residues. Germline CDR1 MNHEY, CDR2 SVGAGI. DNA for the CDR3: TGTGCCAGCAGACCTAGCGGGGGGGTACCCAATGAGCAGTTCTTC. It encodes CASRPSGGVPNEQFF.

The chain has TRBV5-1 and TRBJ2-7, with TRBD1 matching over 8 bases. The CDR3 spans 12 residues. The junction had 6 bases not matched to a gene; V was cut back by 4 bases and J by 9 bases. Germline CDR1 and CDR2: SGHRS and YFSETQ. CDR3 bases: TGCGCCAGCAGCGTGGACAGGGTGACGCAGTACTTC. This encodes CASSVDRVTQYF.

The DNA of the CDR3 is TGTGCCAGTACTGACAGGGATTGGGGCAATCAGCCCCAGCATTTT. Translation gives CASTDRDWGNQPQHF. The chain recombines TRBV19 with TRBJ1-5; 7 bases align to TRBD1. The CDR3 totals 15 residues. CDR1 is LNHDA and CDR2 is SQIVND in the germline V gene (reference sequence). V lost 7 bases and J lost 2; bases outside the gene matches: 8.

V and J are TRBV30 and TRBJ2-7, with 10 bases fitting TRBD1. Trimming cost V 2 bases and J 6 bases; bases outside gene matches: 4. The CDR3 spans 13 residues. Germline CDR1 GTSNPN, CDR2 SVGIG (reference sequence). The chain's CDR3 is CAWSRDRGIEQYF. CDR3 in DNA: TGTGCCTGGAGTCGGGACAGGGGTATCGAGCAGTACTTC.

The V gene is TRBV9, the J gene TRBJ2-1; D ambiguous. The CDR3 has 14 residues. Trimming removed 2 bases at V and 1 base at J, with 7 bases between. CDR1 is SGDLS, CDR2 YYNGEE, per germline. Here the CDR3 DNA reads TGTGCCAGCAGCGTGTCCGGGTCCTACAATGAGCAGTTCTTC. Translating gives CASSVSGSYNEQFF.

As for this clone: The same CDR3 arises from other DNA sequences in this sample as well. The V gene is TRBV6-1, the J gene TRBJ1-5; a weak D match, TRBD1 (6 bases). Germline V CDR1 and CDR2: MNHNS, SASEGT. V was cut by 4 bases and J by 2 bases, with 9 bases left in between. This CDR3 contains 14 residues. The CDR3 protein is CASSATGGNQPQHF. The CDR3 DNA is TGTGCCAGCAGTGCGACAGGAGGCAATCAGCCCCAGCATTTT.

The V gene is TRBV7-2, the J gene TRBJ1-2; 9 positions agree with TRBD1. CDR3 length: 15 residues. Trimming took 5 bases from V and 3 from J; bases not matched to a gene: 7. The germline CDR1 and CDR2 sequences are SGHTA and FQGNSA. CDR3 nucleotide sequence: TGTGCCAGCAGCGCCACACAGGGGGCGTACTATGGCTACACCTTC. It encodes CASSATQGAYYGYTF.

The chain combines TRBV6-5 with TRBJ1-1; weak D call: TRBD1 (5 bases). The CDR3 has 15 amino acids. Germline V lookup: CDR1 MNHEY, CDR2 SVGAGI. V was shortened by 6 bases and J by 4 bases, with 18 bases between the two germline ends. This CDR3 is CASSFGGGFGTEAFF. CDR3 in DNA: TGTGCCAGCAGCTTCGGCGGGGGTTTCGGCACTGAAGCTTTCTTT.